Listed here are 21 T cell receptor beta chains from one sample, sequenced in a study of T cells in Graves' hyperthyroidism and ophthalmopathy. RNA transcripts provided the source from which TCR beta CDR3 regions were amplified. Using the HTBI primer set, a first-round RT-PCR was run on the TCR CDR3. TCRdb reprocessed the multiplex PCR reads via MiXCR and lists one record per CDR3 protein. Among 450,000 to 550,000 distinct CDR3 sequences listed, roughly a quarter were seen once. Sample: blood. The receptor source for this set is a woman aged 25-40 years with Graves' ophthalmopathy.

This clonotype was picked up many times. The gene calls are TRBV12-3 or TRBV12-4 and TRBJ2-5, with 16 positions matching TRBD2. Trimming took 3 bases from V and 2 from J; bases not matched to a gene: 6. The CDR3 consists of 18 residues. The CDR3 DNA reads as TGTGCCAGCAGTTTCGGGACTAGCGGGGGGGCAGCTCAAGAGACCCAGTACTTC. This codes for CASSFGTSGGAAQETQYF.

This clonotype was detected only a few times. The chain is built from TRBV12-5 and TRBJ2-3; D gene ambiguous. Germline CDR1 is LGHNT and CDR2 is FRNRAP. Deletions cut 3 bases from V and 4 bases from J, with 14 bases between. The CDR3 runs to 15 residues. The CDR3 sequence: CASGLGQLFADTQYF. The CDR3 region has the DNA TGTGCTAGTGGTTTAGGGCAGCTATTCGCAGATACGCAGTATTTT.

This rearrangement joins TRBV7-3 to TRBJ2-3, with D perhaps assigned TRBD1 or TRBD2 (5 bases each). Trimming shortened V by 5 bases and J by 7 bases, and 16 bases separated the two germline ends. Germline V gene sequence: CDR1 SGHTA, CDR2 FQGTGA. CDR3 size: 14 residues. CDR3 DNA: TGTGCCAGCAGCCCCCACGCCGGGGCTCATACGCAGTATTTT. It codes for CASSPHAGAHTQYF. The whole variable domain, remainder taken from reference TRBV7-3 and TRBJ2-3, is GAGVSQTPSNKVTEKGKYVELRCDPISGHTALYWYRQSLGQGPEFLIYFQGTGAADDSGLPNDRFFAVRPEGSVSTLKIQRTERGDSAVYLCASSPHAGAHTQYFGPGTRLTVL.

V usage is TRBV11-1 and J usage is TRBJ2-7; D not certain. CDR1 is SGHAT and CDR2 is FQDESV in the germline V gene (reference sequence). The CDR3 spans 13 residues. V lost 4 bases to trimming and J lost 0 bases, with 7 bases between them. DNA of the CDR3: TGTGCCAGCAGCTCCCCTTACTCCTACGAGCAGTACTTC. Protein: CASSSPYSYEQYF.

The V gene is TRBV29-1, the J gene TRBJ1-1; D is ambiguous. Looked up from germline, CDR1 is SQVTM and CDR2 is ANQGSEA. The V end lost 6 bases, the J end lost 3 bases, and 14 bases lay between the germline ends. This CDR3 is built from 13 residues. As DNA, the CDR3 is TGCAGCGTAGTTCCGCTTCGGGACACTGAAGCTTTCTTT. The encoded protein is CSVVPLRDTEAFF. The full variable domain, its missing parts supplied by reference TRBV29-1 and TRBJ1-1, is SAVISQKPSRDICQRGTSLTIQCQVDSQVTMMFWYRQQPGQSLTLIATANQGSEATYESGFVIDKFPISRPNLTFSTLTVSNMSPEDSSIYLCSVVPLRDTEAFFGQGTRLTVV.

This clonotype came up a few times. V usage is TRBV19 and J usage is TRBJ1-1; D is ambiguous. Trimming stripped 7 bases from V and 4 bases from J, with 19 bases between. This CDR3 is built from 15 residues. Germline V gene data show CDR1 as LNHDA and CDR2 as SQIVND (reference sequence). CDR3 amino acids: CASNTPGGFGTEAFF. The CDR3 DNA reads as TGTGCCAGTAATACACCGGGAGGGTTCGGCACTGAAGCTTTCTTT.

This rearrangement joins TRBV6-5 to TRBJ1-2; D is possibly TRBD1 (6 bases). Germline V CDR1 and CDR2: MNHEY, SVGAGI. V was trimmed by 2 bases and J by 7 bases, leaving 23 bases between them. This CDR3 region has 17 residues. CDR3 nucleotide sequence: TGTGCCAGCAGTTACACCACCGCGACAGGACACTTTCCTGGCTACACCTTC. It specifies CASSYTTATGHFPGYTF.

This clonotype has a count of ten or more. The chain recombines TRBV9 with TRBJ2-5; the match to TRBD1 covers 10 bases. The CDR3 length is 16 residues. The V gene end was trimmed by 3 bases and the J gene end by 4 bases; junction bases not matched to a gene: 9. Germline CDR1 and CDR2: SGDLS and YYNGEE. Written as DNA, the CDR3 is TGTGCCAGCAGCGAGGGACAGGGGAGGTTTGGAGAGACCCAGTACTTC. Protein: CASSEGQGRFGETQYF.

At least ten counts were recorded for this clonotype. CDR3 amino acids: CASSLNPSETQYF. The CDR3 nucleotides are TGTGCCAGCAGCTTAAACCCCTCGGAGACCCAGTACTTC. The rearrangement links TRBV7-3 to TRBJ2-5, with D uncertain. Trimming removed 1 base from V and 5 bases from J, with 8 bases in between. Germline V gene lookup returns CDR1 SGHTA and CDR2 FQGTGA. The CDR3 loop spans 13 amino acids.

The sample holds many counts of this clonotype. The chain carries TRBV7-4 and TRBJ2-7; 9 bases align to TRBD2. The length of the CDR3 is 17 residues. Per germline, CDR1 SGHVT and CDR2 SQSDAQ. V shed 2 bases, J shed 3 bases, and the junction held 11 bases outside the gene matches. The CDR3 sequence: CASSLLGLAGTVYEQYF. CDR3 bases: TGTGCCAGCAGCTTATTAGGGCTAGCGGGGACCGTCTACGAGCAGTACTTC.

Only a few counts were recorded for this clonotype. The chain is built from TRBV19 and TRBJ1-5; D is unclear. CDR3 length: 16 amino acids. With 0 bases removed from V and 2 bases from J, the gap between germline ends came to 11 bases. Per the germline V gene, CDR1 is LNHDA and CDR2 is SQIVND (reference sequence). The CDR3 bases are TGTGCCAGTAGTATAGAGGGGAAACGAGGCAATCAGCCCCAGCATTTT. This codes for CASSIEGKRGNQPQHF. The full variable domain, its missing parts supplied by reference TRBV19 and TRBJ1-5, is DGGITQSPKYLFRKEGQNVTLSCEQNLNHDAMYWYRQDPGQGLRLIYYSQIVNDFQKGDIAEGYSVSREKKESFPLTVTSAQKNPTAFYLCASSIEGKRGNQPQHFGDGTRLSIL.

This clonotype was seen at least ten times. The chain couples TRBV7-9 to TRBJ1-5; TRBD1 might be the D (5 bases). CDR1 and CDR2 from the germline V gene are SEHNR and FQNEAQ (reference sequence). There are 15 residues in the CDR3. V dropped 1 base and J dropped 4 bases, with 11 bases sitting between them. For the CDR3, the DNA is TGTGCCAGCAGCTTAGAAGGGGCGGGTAATCAGCCCCAGCATTTT. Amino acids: CASSLEGAGNQPQHF.

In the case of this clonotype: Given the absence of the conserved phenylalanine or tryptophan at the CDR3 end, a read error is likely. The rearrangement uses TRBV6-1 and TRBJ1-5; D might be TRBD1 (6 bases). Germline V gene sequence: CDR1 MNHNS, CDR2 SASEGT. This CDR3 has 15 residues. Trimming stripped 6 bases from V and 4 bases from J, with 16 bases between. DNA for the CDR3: TGTGCCAGCAGGACAGGAGACCGGAGTAATCAGCCCCAGCATCTT. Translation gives CASRTGDRSNQPQHL.

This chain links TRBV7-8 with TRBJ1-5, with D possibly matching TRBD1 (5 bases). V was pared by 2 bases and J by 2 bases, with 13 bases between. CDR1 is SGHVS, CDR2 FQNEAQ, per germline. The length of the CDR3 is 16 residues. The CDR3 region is CASSLRQGKRNQPQHF. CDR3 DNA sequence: TGTGCCAGCAGCTTACGCCAGGGAAAGCGCAATCAGCCCCAGCATTTT.

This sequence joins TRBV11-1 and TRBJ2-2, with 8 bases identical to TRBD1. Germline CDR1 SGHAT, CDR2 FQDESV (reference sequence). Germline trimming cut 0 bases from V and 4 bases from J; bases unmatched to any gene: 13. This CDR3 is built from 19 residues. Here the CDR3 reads CASSLARGQGLFFTGELFF. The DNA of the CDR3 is TGTGCCAGCAGCTTAGCCCGCGGACAGGGACTCTTTTTCACCGGGGAGCTGTTTTTT.

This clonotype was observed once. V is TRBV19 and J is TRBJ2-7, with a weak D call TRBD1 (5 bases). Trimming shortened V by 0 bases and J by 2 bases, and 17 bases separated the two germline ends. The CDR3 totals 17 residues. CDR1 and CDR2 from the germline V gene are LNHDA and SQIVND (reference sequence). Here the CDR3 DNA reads TGTGCCAGTAGTATAGAAGGACCCCGGACACCGACCTACGAGCAGTACTTC. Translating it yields CASSIEGPRTPTYEQYF.

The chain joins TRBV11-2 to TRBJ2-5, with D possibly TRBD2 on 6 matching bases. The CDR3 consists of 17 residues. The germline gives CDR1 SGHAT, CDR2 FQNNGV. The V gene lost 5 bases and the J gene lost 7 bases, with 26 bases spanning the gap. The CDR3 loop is CASSTIRGTTDERTQYF. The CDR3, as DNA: TGTGCCAGCAGCACCATACGGGGGACGACGGACGAGAGGACCCAGTACTTC. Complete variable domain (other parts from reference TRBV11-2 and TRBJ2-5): EAGVAQSPRYKIIEKRQSVAFWCNPISGHATLYWYQQILGQGPKLLIQFQNNGVVDDSQLPKDRFSAERLKGVDSTLKIQPAKLEDSAVYLCASSTIRGTTDERTQYFGPGTRLLVL.

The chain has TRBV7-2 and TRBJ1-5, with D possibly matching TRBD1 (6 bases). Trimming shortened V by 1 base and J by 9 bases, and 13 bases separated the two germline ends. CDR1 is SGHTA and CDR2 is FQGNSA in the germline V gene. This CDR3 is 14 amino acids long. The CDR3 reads CASSLDTGSSPQHF. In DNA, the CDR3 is TGTGCCAGCAGCTTAGATACAGGGTCCTCGCCCCAGCATTTT.

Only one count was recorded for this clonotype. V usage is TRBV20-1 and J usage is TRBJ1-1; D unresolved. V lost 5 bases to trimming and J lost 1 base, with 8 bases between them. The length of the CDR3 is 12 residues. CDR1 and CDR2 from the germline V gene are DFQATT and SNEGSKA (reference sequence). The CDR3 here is CSARPKNTEAFF. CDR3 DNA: TGCAGTGCTCGCCCAAAGAACACTGAAGCTTTCTTT.

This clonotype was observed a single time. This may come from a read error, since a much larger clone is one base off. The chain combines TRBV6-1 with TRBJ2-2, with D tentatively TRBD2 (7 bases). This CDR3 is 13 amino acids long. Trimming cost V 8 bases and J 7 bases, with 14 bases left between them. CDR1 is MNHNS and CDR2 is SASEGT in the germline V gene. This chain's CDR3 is CASLGGASGELFF. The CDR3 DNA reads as TGTGCCAGCCTTGGGGGGGCAAGCGGGGAGCTGTTTTTT.

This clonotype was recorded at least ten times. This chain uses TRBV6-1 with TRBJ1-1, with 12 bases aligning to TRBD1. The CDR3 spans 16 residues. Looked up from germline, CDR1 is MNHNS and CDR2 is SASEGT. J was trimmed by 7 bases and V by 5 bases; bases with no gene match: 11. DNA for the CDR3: TGTGCCAGCAGTCCAACTCAGAGGGACAGGGGGCTTGAAGCTTTCTTT. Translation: CASSPTQRDRGLEAFF.